Below are 8 T cell receptor beta chains sequenced from a single sample in a study of blood T cell repertoires in COVID-19. Produced via immunoSEQ multiplex PCR; TCRdb's table is partial and in-frame only. Of a few hundred thousand clones in the sample, roughly four fifths are singletons; the top ten hold approximately 1.8%. Sequencing was carried out using peripheral blood. Receptor source: a young man who had recovered from COVID-19.

The chain's CDR3 is CACELAARGEQFF. The CDR3 nucleotides read TGTGCCTGCGAACTGGCAGCCCGGGGTGAGCAGTTCTTC. The rearrangement joins TRBV12-3 or TRBV12-4 to TRBJ2-1, with D possibly TRBD2 on 5 matching bases. The germline V and J ends were trimmed by 11 bases and 9 bases, with 20 bases remaining between them. The CDR3 is 13 residues long.

V and J are TRBV19 and TRBJ2-5; possibly TRBD1 for D (5 bases). The germline gives CDR1 LNHDA, CDR2 SQIVND (reference sequence). CDR3 length equals 13 residues. Trimming pared 10 bases from V and 0 bases from J, leaving 12 bases between. This chain's CDR3 is CATSQGNQETQYF. The CDR3 DNA follows: TGTGCCACCTCCCAGGGCAACCAAGAGACCCAGTACTTC.

This sequence joins TRBV19 and TRBJ2-3; 8 bases match TRBD1. J lost 10 bases, V lost 8 bases, and 8 bases had no gene match. Looked up from germline, CDR1 is LNHDA and CDR2 is SQIVND (reference sequence). This CDR3 spans 12 amino acids. The CDR3: CASGLAGGAQYF. The CDR3 DNA reads as TGTGCCAGTGGTTTGGCAGGGGGCGCGCAGTATTTT.

Notes on this clone: The sample holds other DNA sequences that translate to the same CDR3. V gene TRBV5-4 combines with J gene TRBJ1-1, with TRBD1 identical over 8 bases. Trimming removed 5 bases from V and 3 bases from J; junction bases left unmatched: 9. Germline V gene sequence: CDR1 SGHNT, CDR2 YYREEE (reference sequence). The CDR3 has 15 residues. In DNA, the CDR3 is TGTGCCAGCAGTTCCGGAGACAGGGGATACACTGAAGCTTTCTTT. Its translation: CASSSGDRGYTEAFF.

This clone appeared a few times. CDR3 loop: CASSEMSGIGQPQHF. The CDR3 nucleotides read TGTGCCAGCAGTGAAATGTCAGGGATTGGTCAGCCCCAGCATTTT. The rearrangement uses TRBV6-1 and TRBJ1-5, with D possibly being TRBD1 (5 bases). The CDR3 spans 15 residues. Germline V lookup: CDR1 MNHNS, CDR2 SASEGT. The V end lost 2 bases, the J end lost 6 bases, and 14 bases lay between the germline ends.

The chain has TRBV7-3 and TRBJ1-1, with a possible D match to TRBD1 (6 bases). The V gene lost 4 bases and the J gene lost 6 bases, with 9 bases spanning the gap. The CDR3 spans 12 residues. Looked up from germline, CDR1 is SGHTA and CDR2 is FQGTGA. CDR3 nucleotide sequence: TGTGCCAGCAGCTCCGGGGGGCCTGAAGCTTTCTTT. It specifies CASSSGGPEAFF.

The chain is built from TRBV19 and TRBJ2-3; D gene ambiguous. The V gene lost 7 bases and the J gene lost 3 bases, with 11 bases spanning the gap. Per germline, CDR1 LNHDA and CDR2 SQIVND (reference sequence). The CDR3 runs 13 residues. DNA for the CDR3: TGTGCCAGTACCTCCCAGTCGACAGATACGCAGTATTTT. This encodes CASTSQSTDTQYF.

This clone was seen a handful of times. The chain's CDR3 is CATSRDLGGSDEQFF. CDR3 DNA sequence: TGTGCCACCAGCAGAGATCTCGGGGGATCCGATGAGCAGTTCTTC. The chain employs TRBV15 and TRBJ2-1; TRBD2 is a possible D gene (6 bases). Germline CDR1 and CDR2: LNHNV and YYDKDF (reference sequence). CDR3 length: 15 residues. V was pared by 0 bases and J by 8 bases, with 14 bases between.